These 12 T cell receptor beta chains share one sample of origin, sequenced in a study of spatial heterogeneity in lung cancer. The time point: sample taken at primary tumor resection. What these receptors recognize is not known. In TCRdb, the 5' RACE reads were re-called with MiXCR into one record per CDR3 protein. The table lists 3,500 to 5,000 distinct CDR3 sequences, under 7.5% of them singletons. Study observations and caveats: Intratumoral expanded alpha and beta TCR counts were found to track tumor mutation counts.

Sequencing was performed on lung tumor tissue, taken at surgery. The receptors were gathered from a male donor with early-stage non-small cell lung cancer.

Judged by abundance, this clonotype is medium-sized. This chain joins TRBV12-3 or TRBV12-4 and TRBJ1-3; TRBD1 matches at 9 bases. The CDR3 contains 14 residues. V shed 6 bases, J shed 4 bases, and the junction held 4 bases outside the gene matches. The CDR3 loop is CASRHRGPGNTIYF. Here the CDR3 DNA reads TGTGCCAGCAGACACAGGGGGCCGGGAAACACCATATATTTT.

This clonotype qualifies as medium-sized (0.01 to 0.1%). The rearrangement links TRBV12-3 or TRBV12-4 to TRBJ1-1, with a tentative D call TRBD1 (6 bases). V was clipped by 6 bases and J by 5 bases, with 16 bases between them. There are 14 residues in the CDR3. The CDR3 spells CASSRQGLGTEAFF. CDR3 sequence (DNA): TGTGCCAGCAGCCGTCAGGGGCTGGGTACTGAAGCTTTCTTT.

This clonotype is deemed medium-sized (0.01 to 0.1%). The V and J genes are TRBV12-3 or TRBV12-4 and TRBJ1-6; 9 nucleotides match TRBD1. Trimming cost V 6 bases and J 7 bases; bases outside gene matches: 4. The CDR3 spans 14 residues. In nucleotides, the CDR3 is TGTGCCAGCAGATTGACAGGGGGAAATTCACCCCTCCACTTT. It codes for CASRLTGGNSPLHF.

Judged by abundance, this clonotype is medium-sized. The V gene is TRBV9, the J gene TRBJ1-3; D gene ambiguous. Germline CDR1 and CDR2: SGDLS and YYNGEE. The CDR3 contains 16 residues. V dropped 1 base and J dropped 2 bases, with 13 bases sitting between them. This chain's CDR3 is CASSVKVGSAGNTIYF. The CDR3 DNA follows: TGTGCCAGCAGCGTAAAGGTCGGATCAGCTGGAAACACCATATATTTT.

This clonotype is categorized as medium-sized. CDR3 DNA: TGTGCCAGCAGCCCTACTAGGACAGGGGATAAGGATAGTACTGAAGCTTTCTTT. The encoded protein is CASSPTRTGDKDSTEAFF. The genes are TRBV3-2 and TRBJ1-1; no DNA check was done on the table's D call, TRBD1. TRBV3-2 is given as a pseudogene. The CDR3 is 18 residues long.

V usage is TRBV10-3 and J usage is TRBJ1-2; D unclear. The CDR3 sequence is 14 residues long. The germline gives CDR1 ENHRY, CDR2 SYGVKD. V dropped 1 base and J dropped 6 bases, with 12 bases sitting between them. CDR3 DNA sequence: TGTGCCATCAGTGAGTTAAATGGGGATGATGGCTACACCTTC. It specifies CAISELNGDDGYTF.

Relative to its sample, this clonotype is medium-sized (0.01 to 0.1%). The J gene is TRBJ2-5, the V gene TRBV7-2; no reliable D call. The CDR3 is made up of 13 amino acids. The V and J ends lost 1 base and 2 bases respectively, with 5 bases between them. Germline V CDR1 and CDR2: SGHTA, FQGNSA. The CDR3 bases are TGTGCCAGCAGCTTAGGCAGTCAAGAGACCCAGTACTTC. This encodes CASSLGSQETQYF.

This clonotype was recorded many times. This rearrangement joins TRBV20-1 to TRBJ2-1; 9 bases match TRBD1. V shed 2 bases, J shed 10 bases, and the junction held 3 bases outside the gene matches. CDR1 DFQATT and CDR2 SNEGSKA come from the germline V gene (reference sequence). The CDR3 consists of 12 residues. The CDR3 region is CSARRDRDEQFF. The CDR3 DNA reads TGCAGTGCTAGACGGGACAGGGACGAGCAGTTCTTC.

By frequency in the sample, this clonotype is medium-sized (0.01 to 0.1%). This chain joins TRBV30 and TRBJ1-1; D is perhaps TRBD1 (6 bases). V was trimmed by 5 bases and J by 1 base, leaving 8 bases between them. Germline CDR1 and CDR2: GTSNPN and SVGIG (reference sequence). The CDR3 has 12 amino acids. The CDR3 spells CAWGQTNTEAFF. The CDR3 DNA reads TGTGCCTGGGGACAGACGAACACTGAAGCTTTCTTT. The full variable domain, with the rest looked up from reference TRBV30 and TRBJ1-1, is SQTIHQWPATLVQPVGSPLSLECTVEGTSNPNLYWYRQAAGRGLQLLFYSVGIGQISSEVPQNLSASRPQDRQFILSSKKLLLSDSGFYLCAWGQTNTEAFFGQGTRLTVV.

This clonotype was recorded many times. This chain joins TRBV7-9 and TRBJ2-7; D remains unclear. Trimming removed 5 bases at V and 1 base at J, with 9 bases between. Germline V CDR1 and CDR2: SEHNR, FQNEAQ (reference sequence). The CDR3 contains 13 residues. CDR3 sequence: CASSPGPSYEQYF. CDR3 sequence (DNA): TGTGCCAGCAGCCCTGGGCCTTCCTACGAGCAGTACTTC. Filled out from reference TRBV7-9 and TRBJ2-7, the complete variable domain reads DTGVSQNPRHKITKRGQNVTFRCDPISEHNRLYWYRQTLGQGPEFLTYFQNEAQLEKSRLLSDRFSAERPKGSFSTLEIQRTEQGDSAMYLCASSPGPSYEQYFGPGTRLTVT.

The table lists this clonotype with many counts. The gene calls are TRBV9 and TRBJ1-1; 9 bases are a match to TRBD1. This CDR3 contains 18 residues. The V gene's germline CDR1 is SGDLS and CDR2 YYNGEE. The J segment lost 1 base and the V segment lost 2 bases, leaving 12 bases of the junction unmatched. The CDR3 region has the DNA TGTGCCAGCAGCGTGACCGGGACAGGGTCGTTTCGGAACACTGAAGCTTTCTTT. As protein: CASSVTGTGSFRNTEAFF.

This rearrangement joins TRBV29-1 to TRBJ2-2; D uncertain. There are 13 residues in the CDR3. Per the germline V gene, CDR1 is SQVTM and CDR2 is ANQGSEA. Trimming left V 3 bases short and J 0 bases short, with 5 bases between. This CDR3 reads CSVERTNTGELFF. Written as DNA, the CDR3 is TGCAGCGTTGAGAGGACGAACACCGGGGAGCTGTTTTTT.